This T cell receptor beta chain was retrieved from a study of Ad26.COV2.S vaccination and SARS-CoV-2 variants. There are 17 residues in the CDR3. Germline V lookup: CDR1 SGHRS, CDR2 YFSETQ. Trimming shortened V by 5 bases and J by 5 bases, and 25 bases separated the two germline ends. The treatment here: some 20 received Ad26.COV2.S at low or high dose, single or two shots; about five received placebo; per-sample allocation not given. Sampling was performed 63 days after the first vaccine or placebo injection. The data were produced by immunoSEQ multiplex PCR, yet TCRdb's version contains in-frame clones alone and is incomplete. The data contain around 450,000 clones, 89% of them singletons.

V and J are TRBV5-1 and TRBJ1-2; TRBD1 might be the D (5 bases). This specimen consisted of peripheral blood, obtained in a trial of Ad26.COV2.S vaccine versus placebo. The receptor was isolated from a person between 18 and 65 years old who received the Ad26.COV2.S COVID-19 vaccine or a placebo. The CDR3 loop reads CASSPYPGAPAGYGYTF. In nucleotides, the CDR3 is TGCGCCAGCAGTCCCTACCCCGGGGCCCCAGCGGGGTATGGCTACACCTTC. Together with reference TRBV5-1 and TRBJ1-2, the CDR3 gives the full variable domain: KAGVTQTPRYLIKTRGQQVTLSCSPISGHRSVSWYQQTPGQGLQFLFEYFSETQRNKGNFPGRFSGRQFSNSRSEMNVSTLELGDSALYLCASSPYPGAPAGYGYTFGSGTRLTVV.